This T cell receptor (beta chain) emerged from a study of T cells expressing NK-cell markers. Study-level findings and limits: Dominant NKG2C+ clonotypes in six donors made up roughly 1.0-7.0% of CD8+ T cells.

Per germline, CDR1 SGHRS and CDR2 YFSETQ. The CDR3 is 13 residues long. From the 5' RACE reads, TCRdb lists one entry per CDR3 protein and no DNA. This specimen shows roughly 420,000 distinct CDR3 sequences; the ten leading clones hold roughly 8%. Of note for this clonotype: Its cognate antigen is unknown.

The origin of this receptor is a woman between 18 and 75 years old in good health. J is TRBJ1-6 and V is TRBV5-1. The sequenced sample was blood T cells: a sorted CD56 or NKG2C T cell subset, CD4+ or CD8+ T cells, or bulk PBMC T cells (not recorded which). The chain's CDR3 is CASSLMGDSPLHF.